This T cell receptor (beta chain) stems from a study of control samples from healthy donors and cancer patients. Clones were sequenced by immunoSEQ multiplex PCR, and TCRdb holds only the in-frame ones, with some missing. The table lists approximately 99,000 clones, approximately 84% of them singletons. Germline trimming cut 2 bases from V and 6 bases from J; bases unmatched to any gene: 7. The CDR3 sequence is 15 residues long. From germline, CDR1 is MNHNS and CDR2 SASEGT. This sequence originates from a man younger than 30 in good health. The rearrangement links TRBV6-1 to TRBJ1-2; 9 nucleotides line up with TRBD1. Sequenced sample: blood. Here the CDR3 DNA reads TGTGCCAGCAGTGAAAGGGACAGGGCCCGGAATGGCTACACCTTC. Its translation is CASSERDRARNGYTF.